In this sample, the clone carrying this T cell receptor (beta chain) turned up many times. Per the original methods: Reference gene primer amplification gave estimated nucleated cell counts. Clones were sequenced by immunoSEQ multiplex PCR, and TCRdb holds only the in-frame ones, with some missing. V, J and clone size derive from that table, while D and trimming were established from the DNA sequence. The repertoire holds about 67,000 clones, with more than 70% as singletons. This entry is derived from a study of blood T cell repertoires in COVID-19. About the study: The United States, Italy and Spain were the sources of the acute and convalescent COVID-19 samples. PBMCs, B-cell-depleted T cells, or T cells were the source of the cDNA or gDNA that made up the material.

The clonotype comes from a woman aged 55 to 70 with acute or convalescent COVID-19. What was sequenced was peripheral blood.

CDR3 sequence reads: CASSQDPKGNQPQHF. CDR3 coding DNA: TGTGCCAGCAGCCAAGATCCGAAGGGGAATCAGCCCCAGCATTTT. This chain joins TRBV4-2 and TRBJ1-5; perhaps TRBD1 as D (5 bases). The V gene's germline CDR1 is LGHNA and CDR2 YNFKEQ. The CDR3 loop spans 15 amino acids. V was pared by 0 bases and J by 4 bases, with 10 bases between.